The next 13 T cell receptor beta chains were all read from a single sample in a study of technical replicates of blood from a handful of donors. TCRdb keeps only in-frame clones here, not all; method: immunoSEQ multiplex PCR. The sample shows about 61,000 clones, around 97% of them seen only once. The source material was T cells isolated from PBMCs. The source is a human donor in good health.

About this clone: Germline is not matched at one junction end, which may reflect a read error. V gene TRBV7-2 combines with J gene TRBJ2-1; TRBD2 matches 9 bases. The CDR3 runs to 15 residues. Germline CDR1 and CDR2: SGHTA and FQGNSA. In nucleotides, the CDR3 is TGTGCCAGCACCTTACTAGCGGGCGCCTACAATGAGCAGTTCTTC. It encodes CASTLLAGAYNEQFF. The full variable domain, in which reference TRBV7-2 and TRBJ2-1 provide the parts outside the CDR3, is GAGVSQSPSNKVTEKGKDVELRCDPISGHTALYWYRQSLGQGLEFLIYFQGNSAPDKSGLPSDRFSAERTGGSVSTLTIQRTQQEDSAVYLCASTLLAGAYNEQFFGPGTRLTVL.

This chain joins TRBV28 and TRBJ1-3; no clear D gene. The CDR3 totals 16 residues. Germline values: CDR1 MDHEN, CDR2 SYDVKM. Trimming left V 3 bases short and J 4 bases short, with 16 bases between. This CDR3 reads CASSLTVPAGGNTIYF. The DNA of the CDR3 is TGTGCCAGCAGTTTGACGGTTCCCGCGGGGGGAAACACCATATATTTT.

The chain couples TRBV19 to TRBJ2-3; 11 bases are shared with TRBD2. This CDR3 comprises 16 residues. V shed 3 bases, J shed 6 bases, and the junction held 8 bases outside the gene matches. Germline V lookup: CDR1 LNHDA, CDR2 SQIVND (reference sequence). CDR3 amino acids: CASSIRLAGRPDTQYF. The CDR3 DNA reads as TGTGCCAGTAGTATCAGACTAGCGGGACGCCCCGATACGCAGTATTTT. Complete variable domain (other parts from reference TRBV19 and TRBJ2-3): DGGITQSPKYLFRKEGQNVTLSCEQNLNHDAMYWYRQDPGQGLRLIYYSQIVNDFQKGDIAEGYSVSREKKESFPLTVTSAQKNPTAFYLCASSIRLAGRPDTQYFGPGTRLTVL.

J is TRBJ2-2 and V is TRBV2; 8 nucleotides align to TRBD1. The V gene's germline CDR1 is SNHLY and CDR2 FYNNEI. The trim removed 3 bases at V and 2 bases at J, leaving 11 bases unmatched. This CDR3 is 18 amino acids long. CDR3 sequence: CASSDEIGTGFNTGELFF. CDR3 nucleotides: TGTGCCAGCAGTGATGAGATCGGGACAGGCTTTAACACCGGGGAGCTGTTTTTT.

The chain carries TRBV30 and TRBJ2-5, with 10 bases fitting TRBD1. CDR3 size: 18 residues. Germline trimming cut 3 bases from V and 5 bases from J; bases unmatched to any gene: 18. The V gene's germline CDR1 is GTSNPN and CDR2 SVGIG (reference sequence). The CDR3 loop is CAWSRKAPGTGDEETQYF. The CDR3 DNA reads as TGTGCCTGGAGCCGAAAGGCGCCCGGGACAGGGGATGAGGAGACCCAGTACTTC.

The chain carries TRBV29-1 and TRBJ1-2; D remains ambiguous. Germline lookup yields CDR1 SQVTM and CDR2 ANQGSEA. V was cut by 8 bases and J by 3 bases, with 10 bases left in between. The CDR3 is made up of 11 amino acids. The CDR3 spells CSLSSDYGYTF. CDR3 sequence (DNA): TGCAGCCTGTCCAGCGACTATGGCTACACCTTC.

CDR3 bases: TGTGCCAGCAGCTACACGACGACAGGGGCCCCCAATCAGCCCCAGCATTTT. As protein: CASSYTTTGAPNQPQHF. The chain recombines TRBV5-8 with TRBJ1-5; 8 nucleotides align to TRBD1. The germline gives CDR1 SGHTS, CDR2 YDEGEE. This CDR3 is 17 amino acids long. V gave up 3 bases and J gave up 3 bases; unmatched junction bases: 11.

This clone was recorded only once. The chain carries TRBV13 and TRBJ1-5, with no clear D. Germline-derived CDR1 and CDR2 are PRHDT and FYEKMQ (reference sequence). The CDR3 covers 13 residues. The ends were cut back, 3 bases at V and 4 bases at J, with 7 bases in the middle. The CDR3 here is CASSFRRNQPQHF. Written as DNA, the CDR3 is TGTGCCAGCAGCTTCCGCAGAAATCAGCCCCAGCATTTT.

This clone was counted between two and nine times. The chain carries TRBV28 and TRBJ1-2; D is perhaps TRBD1 (5 bases). The CDR3 is 17 residues long. Trimming pared 6 bases from V and 1 base from J, leaving 21 bases between. Germline V CDR1 and CDR2: MDHEN, SYDVKM. The CDR3 DNA follows: TGTGCCAGCAGCCCCGGGACTCCGGGGGGGATTAACTATGGCTACACCTTC. Translation: CASSPGTPGGINYGYTF.

The CDR3 sequence is CASSLDEGAQYF. DNA of the CDR3: TGTGCCAGCTCACTCGACGAAGGGGCCCAGTACTTC. The chain links TRBV18 to TRBJ2-5, with D perhaps matching TRBD1 (5 bases). Germline V gene data show CDR1 as KGHSH and CDR2 as LQKENI. The V and J ends lost 4 bases and 9 bases respectively, with 12 bases between them. The CDR3 length is 12 residues.

The gene calls are TRBV27 and TRBJ2-3; D is ambiguous. The V gene lost 2 bases and the J gene lost 0 bases, with 12 bases spanning the gap. The CDR3 extends over 16 amino acids. Germline V CDR1 and CDR2: MNHEY, SMNVEV (reference sequence). CDR3 protein: CASSLEVWSSTDTQYF. CDR3 nucleotide sequence: TGTGCCAGCAGTTTAGAGGTTTGGTCTAGCACAGATACGCAGTATTTT.

The chain links TRBV27 to TRBJ1-4; TRBD1 matches at 10 bases. CDR1 MNHEY and CDR2 SMNVEV come from the germline V gene (reference sequence). Trimming cost V 6 bases and J 8 bases; bases outside gene matches: 3. The CDR3 is 13 amino acids. The CDR3 bases are TGTGCCAGCAGGGGACAGGGGCCAGAAAAACTGTTTTTT. Its translation: CASRGQGPEKLFF.

The chain couples TRBV6-4 to TRBJ2-1; TRBD2 matches at 9 bases. V shed 0 bases and J 5 bases; nucleotides not matched to a gene: 5. Germline V CDR1 and CDR2: MRHNA, SNTAGT. This CDR3 is built from 16 residues. The CDR3 spells CASSDSWLAGHNEQFF. The CDR3 coding sequence is TGTGCCAGCAGTGACTCCTGGCTAGCGGGACACAATGAGCAGTTCTTC.